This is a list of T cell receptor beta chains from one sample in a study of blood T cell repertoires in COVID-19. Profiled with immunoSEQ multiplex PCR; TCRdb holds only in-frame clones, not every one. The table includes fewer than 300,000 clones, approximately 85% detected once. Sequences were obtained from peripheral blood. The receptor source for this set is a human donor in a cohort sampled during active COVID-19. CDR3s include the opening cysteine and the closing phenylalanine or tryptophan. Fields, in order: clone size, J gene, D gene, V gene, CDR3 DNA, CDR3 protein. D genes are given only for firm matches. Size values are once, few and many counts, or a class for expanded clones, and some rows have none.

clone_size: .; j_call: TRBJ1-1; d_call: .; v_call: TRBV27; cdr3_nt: TGTGCCAGCAGTTTCCTCCCTAGGGCGGGAACTGAAGCTTTCTTT; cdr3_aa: CASSFLPRAGTEAFF
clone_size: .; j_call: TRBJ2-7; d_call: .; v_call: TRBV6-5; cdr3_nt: TGTGCCAGCAGCCGGTTGGGGGGGCGACACGAGCAGTACTTC; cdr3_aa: CASSRLGGRHEQYF
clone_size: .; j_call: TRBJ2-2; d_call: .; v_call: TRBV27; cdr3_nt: TGTGCCAGCTCCGAGGGAGGATTACCCGGGGAGCTGTTTTTT; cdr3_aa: CASSEGGLPGELFF
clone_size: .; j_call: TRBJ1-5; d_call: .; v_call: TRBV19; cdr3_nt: TGTGCCAGTAGTATCAGAGGGAGTAGCAATCAGCCCCAGCATTTT; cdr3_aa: CASSIRGSSNQPQHF
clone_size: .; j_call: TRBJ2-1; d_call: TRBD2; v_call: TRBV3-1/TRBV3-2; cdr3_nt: TGTGCCAGCAGCCTCAGCGGGAGCAATGAGCAGTTCTTC; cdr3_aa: CASSLSGSNEQFF
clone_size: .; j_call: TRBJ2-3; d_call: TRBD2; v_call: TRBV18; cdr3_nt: TGTGCCAGCTCACCTCCGGGACTAGCCTACACAGATACGCAGTATTTT; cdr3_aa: CASSPPGLAYTDTQYF
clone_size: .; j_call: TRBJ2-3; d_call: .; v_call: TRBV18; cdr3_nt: TGTGCCAGCTCACCCAGATCCCAGGGCACAGATACGCAGTATTTT; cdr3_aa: CASSPRSQGTDTQYF
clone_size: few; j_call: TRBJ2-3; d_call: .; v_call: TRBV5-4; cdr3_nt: TGTGCCAGCAGCTTTTCTAGAAGCACAGATACGCAGTATTTT; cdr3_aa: CASSFSRSTDTQYF
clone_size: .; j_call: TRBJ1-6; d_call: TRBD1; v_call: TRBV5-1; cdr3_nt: TGCGCCAGCAGCTCACAGGGGAATAATTCACCCCTCCACTTT; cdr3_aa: CASSSQGNNSPLHF
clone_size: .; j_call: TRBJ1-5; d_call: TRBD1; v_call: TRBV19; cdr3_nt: TGTGCCAGTAGGGGGACAGGGTCGATCAGCAATCAGCCCCAGCATTTT; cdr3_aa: CASRGTGSISNQPQHF